A single sample gave rise to the 29 T cell receptor beta chains below, sequenced in a study of prognosis after radiotherapy for stage I lung cancer. Amplicons of TCR beta CDR3 were generated from genomic DNA by two-round multiplex PCR. During first-round PCR, primers specific to each TRBV and TRBJ gene were used. TCRdb fed the multiplex PCR reads into MiXCR, producing one record per CDR3 protein. Of 20,000 to 30,000 distinct CDR3 sequences listed, more than 35% are singletons. The sequencing here drew on PBMCs, taken before or after stereotactic body radiation therapy (not recorded which). These TCRs come from a donor at least 50 years old with non-small cell lung cancer.

The chain joins TRBV19 to TRBJ2-7; the D gene could be TRBD1 or TRBD2 (10 bases each). Germline values: CDR1 LNHDA, CDR2 SQIVND (reference sequence). V was clipped by 4 bases and J by 2 bases, with 27 bases between them. The CDR3 is 19 amino acids. The CDR3 DNA reads as TGTGCCAGTAGTAGCCGGGACAGGGGAGCGGGAGGGGGGGCCTACGAGCAGTACTTC. The encoded protein is CASSSRDRGAGGGAYEQYF.

This clonotype was detected many times. In nucleotides, the CDR3 is TGTGCCAGCAGTAGGACAGGGCTCTCTGGAAACACCATATATTTT. This codes for CASSRTGLSGNTIYF. This chain links TRBV28 with TRBJ1-3, with 8 bases fitting TRBD1. V dropped 5 bases and J dropped 0; count of bases not matched to a gene: 3. This CDR3 comprises 15 residues. Germline V gene data show CDR1 as MDHEN and CDR2 as SYDVKM.

This clonotype has ten or more counts. V usage is TRBV18 and J usage is TRBJ2-7; 7 nucleotides match TRBD1. The CDR3 contains 15 residues. V lost 3 bases to trimming and J lost 2 bases; unmatched junction nucleotides: 7. Per the germline V gene, CDR1 is KGHSH and CDR2 is LQKENI. The CDR3 nucleotides are TGTGCCAGCTCACCCCGGGACAGCCTAACCTACGAGCAGTACTTC. Its protein product is CASSPRDSLTYEQYF. Variable domain in full (rest from reference TRBV18 and TRBJ2-7): NAGVMQNPRHLVRRRGQEARLRCSPMKGHSHVYWYRQLPEEGLKFMVYLQKENIIDESGMPKERFSAEFPKEGPSILRIQQVVRGDSAAYFCASSPRDSLTYEQYFGPGTRLTVT.

By share, this clonotype ranks as medium-sized. The chain combines TRBV12-3 or TRBV12-4 with TRBJ2-3; D gene unclear. V dropped 3 bases and J dropped 2 bases, with 3 bases sitting between them. This CDR3 contains 12 residues. CDR3 in amino acids: CASSLDTDTQYF. The DNA of the CDR3 is TGTGCCAGCAGTTTGGACACAGATACGCAGTATTTT.

There are many counts of this clonotype. For the CDR3, the DNA is TGTGCCAGCAGTATTTCCCTCCAGCCGGGCACTGAAGCTTTCTTT. It is translated as CASSISLQPGTEAFF. This rearrangement joins TRBV28 to TRBJ1-1; no clear D gene. The V and J ends lost 5 bases and 4 bases respectively, with 17 bases between them. CDR3 length: 15 amino acids. Germline-derived CDR1 and CDR2 are MDHEN and SYDVKM.

This clonotype was observed many times. The V gene is TRBV19, the J gene TRBJ1-3; possibly TRBD1 for D (6 bases). V lost 3 bases and J 0 bases, leaving 18 bases between the germline ends. The V gene's germline CDR1 is LNHDA and CDR2 SQIVND (reference sequence). The CDR3 loop spans 18 amino acids. CDR3 nucleotide sequence: TGTGCCAGTAGTATCCTAGGGGGGGTTGGTGTCTCTGGAAACACCATATATTTT. Translating gives CASSILGGVGVSGNTIYF.

The table lists this clonotype with many counts. The chain has TRBV19 and TRBJ1-1; D may be TRBD1 (6 bases). The CDR3 length is 14 residues. Germline values: CDR1 LNHDA, CDR2 SQIVND (reference sequence). V was trimmed by 6 bases and J by 3 bases, leaving 14 bases between them. The CDR3 DNA reads as TGTGCCAGTAGGAAACTATACAGGGACACTGAAGCTTTCTTT. Its protein product is CASRKLYRDTEAFF.

There are many counts of this clonotype. The V call is TRBV6-2 or TRBV6-3, the J call TRBJ2-7; 11 bases are shared with TRBD2. Germline CDR1 reads MNHEY; CDR2 reads SVGEGT. The ends lost 5 bases at V and 6 bases at J; junction bases unmatched: 6. The CDR3 spans 14 residues. Written as DNA, the CDR3 is TGTGCCAGCAGTGAACTAGCGGGAGTGACCGAGCAGTACTTC. Amino acids: CASSELAGVTEQYF.

Points on this clonotype: It is likely a read error: a sequence one base away is far more abundant. The chain has TRBV2 and TRBJ2-1; D is perhaps TRBD2 (6 bases). The assigned J gene may be wrong: the sequence end matches TRBJ2-5 better. CDR1 is SNHLY and CDR2 is FYNNEI in the germline V gene. CDR3 size: 14 residues. The CDR3 here is CASSGIGSGETQYF. CDR3 DNA: TGTGCCAGCAGTGGTATCGGGAGCGGGGAGACCCAGTACTTC.

This clonotype has just one count. The genes are TRBV7-8 and TRBJ2-7; unclear D gene. V lost 0 bases and J 2 bases, leaving 11 bases between the germline ends. Germline V CDR1 and CDR2: SGHVS, FQNEAQ. This CDR3 spans 15 amino acids. The CDR3 protein is CASSLAPLSAYEQYF. The CDR3 bases are TGTGCCAGCAGCTTAGCTCCCCTGAGTGCCTACGAGCAGTACTTC.

The sample holds a few counts of this clonotype. A much larger clone differs by one base, so this may be a read error. The V gene is TRBV20-1, the J gene TRBJ1-1; 8 bases align to TRBD1. The germline V gene has CDR1 DFQATT and CDR2 SNEGSKA (reference sequence). CDR3 length: 13 residues. CDR3 loop: CSGRTGLVTEASF. The CDR3 nucleotides are TGCAGTGGGAGGACAGGGCTGGTCACTGAAGCTTCCTTT.

This clonotype was counted between two and nine times. This chain links TRBV20-1 with TRBJ1-1; possibly TRBD1 for D (5 bases). The CDR3 sequence is 17 residues long. V was clipped by 3 bases and J by 2 bases, with 22 bases between them. The germline gives CDR1 DFQATT, CDR2 SNEGSKA (reference sequence). The CDR3 reads CSASDLLGDPSNTEAFF. The CDR3 DNA reads TGCAGTGCTAGTGATCTCTTGGGGGACCCCTCAAACACTGAAGCTTTCTTT.

This clonotype was seen many times. CDR3 DNA: TGTGCCAGCAGCTTGATGACTAGCGGGATAGCCGATGAGCAGTTCTTC. Amino acids: CASSLMTSGIADEQFF. The V call is TRBV5-4, the J call TRBJ2-1; 11 positions agree with TRBD2. V lost 1 base to trimming and J lost 8 bases; unmatched junction nucleotides: 8. The germline CDR1 and CDR2 sequences are SGHNT and YYREEE (reference sequence). The CDR3 runs 16 residues.

This clonotype was found many times. This sequence joins TRBV15 and TRBJ2-5; D gene unclear. This CDR3 contains 15 residues. The V and J ends lost 1 base and 9 bases respectively, with 18 bases between them. Per the germline V gene, CDR1 is LNHNV and CDR2 is YYDKDF (reference sequence). The CDR3 nucleotides are TGTGCCACCAGCAGAGTCCTCGAGGCAGGTGTATCCCAGTACTTC. It codes for CATSRVLEAGVSQYF.

CDR3 loop: CASSPRAGVLYEQYF. The DNA for the CDR3 is TGTGCCAGCAGCCCCAGGGCTGGAGTGCTGTACGAGCAGTACTTC. V usage is TRBV7-2 and J usage is TRBJ2-7; tentative D call: TRBD1 (5 bases). CDR1 and CDR2 (germline): SGHTA, FQGNSA. The CDR3 runs 15 residues. With 5 bases removed from V and 4 bases from J, the gap between germline ends came to 18 bases.

This clonotype was recorded at least ten times. The chain employs TRBV30 and TRBJ2-3, with D uncertain. Germline CDR1 GTSNPN, CDR2 SVGIG (reference sequence). The CDR3 spans 14 residues. Trimming pared 2 bases from V and 4 bases from J, leaving 13 bases between. The CDR3 region has the DNA TGTGCCTGGAGTATGGGCGTCAATGCAGATACGCAGTATTTT. Amino acid sequence: CAWSMGVNADTQYF.

J is TRBJ2-2 and V is TRBV28; tentative D call: TRBD1 (6 bases). This CDR3 region has 16 residues. Germline CDR1 is MDHEN and CDR2 is SYDVKM. Trimming cost V 6 bases and J 1 base, with 15 bases left between them. The CDR3 reads CASSAGTCMNTGELFF. In nucleotides, the CDR3 is TGTGCCAGCAGCGCTGGGACATGCATGAACACCGGGGAGCTGTTTTTT.

Remarks on this clonotype: Its ends do not fully match the called genes, so a read error is possible. The rearrangement uses TRBV20-1 and TRBJ2-3, with D unclear. Germline-derived CDR1 and CDR2 are DFQATT and SNEGSKA (reference sequence). The CDR3 covers 17 residues. Here the CDR3 DNA reads TGTAGTGCTAGAGATTCTTTGGTAGGCAGTGGGCCAGATACGCAGTATTTT. It codes for CSARDSLVGSGPDTQYF.

Details on this clonotype: A far larger clone is one nucleotide away, so this likely arose from a read error. This chain joins TRBV6-4 and TRBJ2-1; tentatively, D is TRBD1 or TRBD2 (5 bases each). Germline values: CDR1 MRHNA, CDR2 SNTAGT. CDR3 length: 13 residues. The germline V and J ends were trimmed by 5 bases and 5 bases, with 10 bases remaining between them. The CDR3 here is CASSYEGHNEQFF. The CDR3 nucleotides read TGTGCCAGCAGTTACGAGGGGCACAATGAGCAGTTCTTC.

The chain links TRBV10-3 to TRBJ2-1, with 8 bases that match TRBD2. In germline, CDR1 is ENHRY, CDR2 SYGVKD. The CDR3 is made up of 14 amino acids. V lost 11 bases, J lost 9 bases, and 15 bases stayed unmatched. The CDR3 DNA sequence: TGTGCCGGCTCGGGACTAGGGGGAGAGGGTGAGCAGTTCTTC. The encoded protein is CAGSGLGGEGEQFF.

This clonotype was seen ten or more times. The chain recombines TRBV12-3 or TRBV12-4 with TRBJ2-3; D remains unclear. V was trimmed by 2 bases and J by 0 bases, leaving 6 bases between them. The CDR3 is 14 residues long. The CDR3 is CASSLSGSTDTQYF. CDR3 DNA sequence: TGTGCCAGCAGTTTATCCGGAAGCACAGATACGCAGTATTTT.

This clonotype was detected once. One junction end disagrees with the germline gene, perhaps due to a read error. The chain joins TRBV24-1 to TRBJ2-7; 7 bases agree with TRBD2. CDR1 KGHDR and CDR2 SFDVKD come from the germline V gene. CDR3 size: 15 residues. As DNA, the CDR3 is TGTGCCACCAGTTATTTCCGAAGCGGGATCTACGAGCAGTACTTC. It is translated as CATSYFRSGIYEQYF.

Details on this clonotype: A far larger clone is just one base off, so this is likely a read error. The chain couples TRBV6-2 or TRBV6-3 to TRBJ2-5, with D possibly TRBD1 on 6 matching bases. CDR3 length: 13 amino acids. Germline assignment: CDR1 MNHEY and CDR2 SVGEGT. The chain's CDR3 is CACRKDRQETQYF. The CDR3 DNA follows: TGTGCCTGCAGGAAGGACAGACAAGAGACCCAGTACTTC.

This chain uses TRBV24-1 with TRBJ2-2, with 7 bases identical to TRBD1. The CDR3 runs 14 residues. The V and J ends lost 6 bases and 7 bases, in that order; junction bases with no gene match: 7. Germline V gene lookup returns CDR1 KGHDR and CDR2 SFDVKD. CDR3 sequence: CATSTGVVGGELFF. The DNA for the CDR3 is TGTGCCACCAGTACAGGGGTTGTAGGCGGGGAGCTGTTTTTT.

As for this clonotype: The junction does not match germline at one end; this may be a read error. V usage is TRBV11-2 and J usage is TRBJ2-5; D is unresolved. The CDR3 totals 13 residues. Germline V gene sequence: CDR1 SGHAT, CDR2 FQNNGV. The chain's CDR3 is CASSTTWSETHYF. In DNA form, the CDR3 reads TGTGCCAGCAGCACGACATGGAGTGAGACCCATTACTTC.

This clonotype was counted many times. The chain combines TRBV18 with TRBJ1-2, with D possibly TRBD1 on 6 matching bases. Trimming removed 4 bases at V and 3 bases at J, with 15 bases between. The CDR3 spans 15 residues. Per germline, CDR1 KGHSH and CDR2 LQKENI. The chain's CDR3 is CASSLQQGGDYGYTF. The CDR3 DNA sequence: TGTGCCAGCTCACTACAACAGGGTGGGGACTATGGCTACACCTTC.

V and J are TRBV30 and TRBJ1-4, with 7 bases matching TRBD1. The CDR3 covers 12 residues. Trimming cost V 8 bases and J 8 bases; bases outside gene matches: 8. Germline assignment: CDR1 GTSNPN and CDR2 SVGIG (reference sequence). Here the CDR3 reads CAVQGRKEKLFF. CDR3 coding DNA: TGTGCCGTACAGGGGCGGAAAGAAAAACTGTTTTTT. The whole variable domain, remainder taken from reference TRBV30 and TRBJ1-4, is SQTIHQWPATLVQPVGSPLSLECTVEGTSNPNLYWYRQAAGRGLQLLFYSVGIGQISSEVPQNLSASRPQDRQFILSSKKLLLSDSGFYLCAVQGRKEKLFFGSGTQLSVL.

This clonotype has only a few counts. The chain employs TRBV6-5 and TRBJ1-6; D call uncertain. V lost 2 bases and J 5 bases, leaving 10 bases between the germline ends. CDR1 and CDR2 from the germline V gene are MNHEY and SVGAGI. The CDR3 has 15 amino acids. The CDR3 loop reads CASSYQAGHNSPLHF. The CDR3 region has the DNA TGTGCCAGCAGTTACCAGGCCGGACATAATTCACCCCTCCACTTT.

The DNA for the CDR3 is TGTGCCAGCAGTCCGACAGGCTCTGGCTACACCTTC. Its protein is CASSPTGSGYTF. The chain uses TRBV6-1 and TRBJ1-2, with D possibly matching TRBD1 (6 bases). V was shortened by 5 bases and J by 7 bases, with 11 bases between the two germline ends. CDR1 MNHNS and CDR2 SASEGT come from the germline V gene. This CDR3 has 12 amino acids.